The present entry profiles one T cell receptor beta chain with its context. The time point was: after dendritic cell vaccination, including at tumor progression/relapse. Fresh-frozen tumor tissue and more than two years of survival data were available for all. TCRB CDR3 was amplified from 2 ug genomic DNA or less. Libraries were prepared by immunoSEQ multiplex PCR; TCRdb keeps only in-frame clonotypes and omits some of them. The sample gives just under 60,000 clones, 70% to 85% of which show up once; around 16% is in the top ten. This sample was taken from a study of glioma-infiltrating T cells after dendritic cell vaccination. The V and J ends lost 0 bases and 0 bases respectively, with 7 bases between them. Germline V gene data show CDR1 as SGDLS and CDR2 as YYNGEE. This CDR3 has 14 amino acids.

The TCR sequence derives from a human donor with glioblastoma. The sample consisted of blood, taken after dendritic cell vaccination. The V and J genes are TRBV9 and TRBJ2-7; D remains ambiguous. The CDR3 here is CASSVESYSYEQYF. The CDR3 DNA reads TGTGCCAGCAGCGTAGAAAGCTACTCCTACGAGCAGTACTTC.